Listed below are T cell receptor beta chains from one sample, sequenced in a study of cytomegalovirus exposure and HLA in healthy donors. TCRdb's copy holds only in-frame clones and misses some; the assay was immunoSEQ multiplex PCR. The table lists 80,000 or so clones, roughly 64% of them singletons. The sequenced sample was PBMCs. All receptors come from a man aged 25-40 years in good health and CMV-seropositive. The CDR3 runs from the conserved cysteine through the conserved F or W. A D gene is named only where the DNA matches it firmly. Clone size appears in some rows only: once, few, many, or a class for an expanded clone.

J gene | V gene | D gene | clone size | CDR3 DNA | CDR3 protein
TRBJ2-4 | TRBV19 | TRBD1 | . | TGTGCCAGTAGCCCCCCCGGGACAGGGAAAAACATTCAGTACTTC | CASSPPGTGKNIQYF
TRBJ2-7 | TRBV16 | TRBD2 | . | TGTGCCAGCAGCCAATCGTTTAGCTTAGCGGGAGGGCTCGAGCAGTACTTC | CASSQSFSLAGGLEQYF
TRBJ2-1 | TRBV7-8 | . | . | TGTGCCAGCAGCGCCCTGGTTGCGGGCAATGAGCAGTTCTTC | CASSALVAGNEQFF
TRBJ2-7 | TRBV2 | TRBD1 | few | TGTGCCAGCAGTGGAAGGGGGCAGGGCGAGCAGTACTTC | CASSGRGQGEQYF
TRBJ1-2 | TRBV7-2 | . | . | TGTGCCAGCAGCTTAGCGTCTCCGGGGGTTTTC | CASSLASPGVF
TRBJ2-6 | TRBV12-5 | TRBD1 | . | TGTGCTAGTGGTTTGAGGACAGGCCTTAGCTCTGGGGCCAACGTCCTGACTTTC | CASGLRTGLSSGANVLTF
TRBJ2-3 | TRBV19 | TRBD2 | . | TGTGCCAGTAGTATGACTAGCGGTCCGGGCACAGATACGCAGTATTTT | CASSMTSGPGTDTQYF
TRBJ1-5 | TRBV6-5 | TRBD1 | . | TGTGCCAGCAGTTACTCGGGACAGTTCAATCAGCCCCAGCATTTT | CASSYSGQFNQPQHF
TRBJ2-7 | TRBV19 | . | . | TGTGCCAGTAGTCAGGGCAGGGGCTACGAGCAGTACTTC | CASSQGRGYEQYF
TRBJ2-1 | TRBV5-1 | . | . | TGCGCCAGCAAAGCCCAGGGGAGCTACAATGAGCAGTTCTTC | CASKAQGSYNEQFF
TRBJ1-2 | TRBV28 | TRBD1 | . | TGTGCCAGCAGCCAGACAGGGGCCTATGGCTACACCTTC | CASSQTGAYGYTF
TRBJ2-7 | TRBV2 | TRBD2 | . | TGTGCCAGCATCAGCGGGAGGGCCTACGAGCAGTACTTC | CASISGRAYEQYF
TRBJ2-3 | TRBV5-1 | TRBD2 | . | TGCGCCAGCAGCTTGGAGGGGAGGGGCAGTGATACGCAGTATTTT | CASSLEGRGSDTQYF
TRBJ1-5 | TRBV2 | . | . | TGTGCCAGCAGACAGGGCAATCAGCCCCAGCATTTT | CASRQGNQPQHF
TRBJ2-7 | TRBV6-1 | TRBD1 | . | TGTGCCAGCAGACGAGGGACAGACGGCTCCTACGAACAGTACTTC | CASRRGTDGSYEQYF
TRBJ1-2 | TRBV2 | . | . | TGTGCCAGCAGTCAACAGGACGGGAGAAACTATGGCTACACCTTC | CASSQQDGRNYGYTF
TRBJ1-5 | TRBV27 | . | . | TGTGCCAGCAGTTTCATCAATCAGCCCCAGCATTTT | CASSFINQPQHF
TRBJ2-6 | TRBV2 | . | . | TGTGCCAGCAGTGAAGACAACTCTGGGGCCAACGTCCTGACTTTC | CASSEDNSGANVLTF
TRBJ2-3 | TRBV2 | TRBD2 | few | TGTGCCAGCAGTGAACGGGCGGGGGGTCGCACAGATACGCAGTATTTT | CASSERAGGRTDTQYF
TRBJ1-4 | TRBV5-1 | . | few | TGCGCCAGCAGCTTGACAGCAACTAATGAAAAACTGTTTTTT | CASSLTATNEKLFF
TRBJ2-1 | TRBV11-2 | . | . | TGTGCCAGCAGCTTAGATAACCTCGGGAATGAGCAGTTCTTC | CASSLDNLGNEQFF
TRBJ2-2 | TRBV21-1 | . | once | TGTGCCAGCAGCATACCACGGGAGCTCCGAGACGGGGAGCTGTTTTTT | CASSIPRELRDGELFF
TRBJ2-6 | TRBV7-9 | . | . | TGTGCCAGCAGCTTAGAATCTAGCGCCTCTGGGGCCAACGTCCTGACTTTC | CASSLESSASGANVLTF
TRBJ1-1 | TRBV10-2 | TRBD1 | . | TGCGCCAGCAGTGAAAGGGACAGCCATGAAGCTTTCTTT | CASSERDSHEAFF
TRBJ2-3 | TRBV6-4 | TRBD2 | . | TGTGCCAGCAGTGAGGAGCGGGAGGGCGGCACAGATACGCAGTATTTT | CASSEEREGGTDTQYF
TRBJ2-1 | TRBV6-5 | . | . | TGTGCCAGCAGTTACATGAGGGGGGGTGAGCAGTTCTTC | CASSYMRGGEQFF
TRBJ1-2 | TRBV6-1 | TRBD1 | few | TGTGCCAGCAGTGAAGGAGGGGGCGGCTATGGCTACACCTTC | CASSEGGGGYGYTF
TRBJ2-1 | TRBV27 | TRBD2 | once | TGTGCCAGCAGTTTCTTGCGGGAGGCCAATGAGCAGTTCTTC | CASSFLREANEQFF
TRBJ2-7 | TRBV11-2 | TRBD1 | . | TGTGCCAGCAGCTCACCGACAGGGGGCTACGAGCAGTACTTC | CASSSPTGGYEQYF